Sequencing of this T cell receptor (beta chain) was carried out in a study of blood T cell repertoires in COVID-19. Looking at the study overall: Samples of COVID-19 (acute and convalescent) were obtained from the United States, Italy and Spain.

Profiling relied on immunoSEQ multiplex PCR, and the TCRdb table lists in-frame clones only, not all of them. The table records 650,000 to 800,000 clones, around 89% of them present only once. The receptor was derived from a woman aged 18-35 years with acute or convalescent COVID-19. The sequencing sample was made of peripheral blood.

The CDR3 spells CASLPSGGYNEQFF. CDR3 DNA sequence: TGCGCCAGCCTCCCCAGCGGGGGTTACAATGAGCAGTTCTTC. The genes are TRBV4-1 and TRBJ2-1, with TRBD2 matching 8 bases. Germline V gene lookup returns CDR1 MGHRA and CDR2 YSYEKL. CDR3 length: 14 residues. With 8 bases clipped from V and 4 bases from J, the junction kept 7 bases outside the gene matches.